This T cell receptor beta chain was sequenced in a study of regulatory T cells in long-lasting Graves disease. Overall study results and limits: Patients with persistent Graves' had lower TCR diversity than newly diagnosed patients. TRBV28, TRBJ1-2 and TRBJ2-5 emerged as the favored segments in persistent disease. Analysis covered peripheral blood alone, not thyroid tissue.

Described time point: newly diagnosed GD, antithyroid drugs for less than 3 months. Scientists built the TCR library using RNA that was extracted from PBMCs. Concerning this clonotype itself: What it binds is unknown.

The CDR3 totals 12 residues. V lost 5 bases and J 5 bases, leaving 7 bases between the germline ends. Germline lookup yields CDR1 KGHSH and CDR2 LQKENI. Arm-PCR of CDR3 regions and iRepertoire HTBI primers were the basis on which TCR beta libraries were built. MiXCR, run by TCRdb on the multiplex PCR reads, gives a single entry per CDR3 protein. The data show roughly 420,000 distinct CDR3 sequences, around 13% seen once. These data also formed part of another study, on T cells in Graves' hyperthyroidism and ophthalmopathy. That report adds: Recently diagnosed hyperthyroidism of less than 2 months' duration affected patients aged 18 to 65.

The specimen comprised peripheral blood mononuclear cells (PBMCs), sampled at new diagnosis, from a patient treated with antithyroid drugs. The source is a woman in her forties or fifties with Graves disease. V gene TRBV18 combines with J gene TRBJ2-1; no definite D call. CDR3 DNA sequence: TGTGCCAGCTCATCAAAGAACAATGAGCAGTTCTTC. Protein sequence: CASSSKNNEQFF.